A single T cell receptor (beta chain) is shown here with its context. Antigen specificity is unknown. The record originates from a study of OX40 agonist ivuxolimab in advanced cancers. In the study overall: Dosing consisted of intravenous ivuxolimab at 0.01 to 10 mg/kg every 2 weeks.

Whole-study results and caveats: Antigens targeted by the expanded peripheral T cells were not determined.

TCRdb's table, derived via immunoSEQ multiplex PCR, lists solely in-frame clones and lacks some. The data contain around 100,000 clones, about 91% of them singletons. The clonotype comes from an adult with an advanced solid tumor such as melanoma, head and neck, liver or kidney cancer. Sequences were derived from CD4+ or CD8+ T cells sorted from blood, sampled in a trial of the OX40 agonist ivuxolimab.

CDR3 nucleotides: TGCGCCAGCAGCTTAGCGGGGGGGCCGAGGAATGAGCAGTTCTTC. Translated: CASSLAGGPRNEQFF. V usage is TRBV5-1 and J usage is TRBJ2-1; 10 bases fit TRBD2. The junction had 6 bases not matched to a gene; V was cut back by 2 bases and J by 7 bases. The CDR3 has 15 amino acids. CDR1 and CDR2 from the germline V gene are SGHRS and YFSETQ.